These T cell receptor beta chains were read from a single sample in a study of T-cell memory formation after mild COVID-19. TCRdb reprocessed the 5' RACE reads with MiXCR, giving one entry per CDR3 protein. Of around 300,000 distinct CDR3 sequences listed, just under 20% were seen once; the top ten hold 21%. Sequencing input: PBMCs or a T cell subset sorted from them (not recorded which). The receptors derive from a man aged 18-30 years who had mild COVID-19 (a few samples of this study predate the infection). Cell type and time point are not known. Each CDR3 is given with its conserved first and last residue. D genes are given only for firm matches. Some rows have no size entry. The others give once, few or many, or a class for an expanded clone.

J gene: TRBJ2-7; D gene: -; clone size: few; V gene: TRBV7-6; CDR3 DNA: TGTGCCAGCAGCCGAGTGAGAGGCTCCTACGAGCAGTACTTC; CDR3 protein: CASSRVRGSYEQYF
J gene: TRBJ2-5; D gene: -; clone size: -; V gene: TRBV14; CDR3 DNA: TGTGCCAGCAGCCAAAGGTGGGGTGAGACCCAGTACTTC; CDR3 protein: CASSQRWGETQYF
J gene: TRBJ2-7; D gene: TRBD1; clone size: few; V gene: TRBV10-3; CDR3 DNA: TGTGCCATCAGGGGGACAGGCCCGTACGAGCAGTACTTC; CDR3 protein: CAIRGTGPYEQYF
J gene: TRBJ2-5; D gene: -; clone size: -; V gene: TRBV4-3; CDR3 DNA: TGCGCCAGCAGCCAAGAAAGGAAGGGCGCCCAGTACTTC; CDR3 protein: CASSQERKGAQYF
J gene: TRBJ2-3; D gene: TRBD2; clone size: few; V gene: TRBV20-1; CDR3 DNA: TGCAGTGCTAAGCGGGGGGTGGATACGCAGTATTTT; CDR3 protein: CSAKRGVDTQYF
J gene: TRBJ2-5; D gene: -; clone size: -; V gene: TRBV5-1; CDR3 DNA: TGCGCCAGCAGCCCGGAGGCGGGGGCGATAGAGACCCAGTACTTC; CDR3 protein: CASSPEAGAIETQYF
J gene: TRBJ2-1; D gene: -; clone size: few; V gene: TRBV7-3; CDR3 DNA: TGTGCCAGCAGCCCGGACAGTGGTGGGTGGAATGAGCAGTTCTTC; CDR3 protein: CASSPDSGGWNEQFF
J gene: TRBJ2-3; D gene: -; clone size: -; V gene: TRBV4-1; CDR3 DNA: TGCGCCAGCAGCCAGGGTTTCACAGATACGCAGTATTTT; CDR3 protein: CASSQGFTDTQYF
J gene: TRBJ2-1; D gene: TRBD1; clone size: -; V gene: TRBV10-3; CDR3 DNA: TGTGCCATCAGTCCCGGGACAGGGACCTACAATGAGCAGTTCTTC; CDR3 protein: CAISPGTGTYNEQFF
J gene: TRBJ2-3; D gene: -; clone size: few; V gene: TRBV29-1; CDR3 DNA: TGCAGCGTGGAAGACACAGATACGCAGTATTTT; CDR3 protein: CSVEDTDTQYF
J gene: TRBJ1-4; D gene: -; clone size: few; V gene: TRBV20-1; CDR3 DNA: TGCAGTGCTGGTACAGCTTCTAATGAAAAACTGTTTTTT; CDR3 protein: CSAGTASNEKLFF
J gene: TRBJ1-6; D gene: -; clone size: few; V gene: TRBV10-3; CDR3 DNA: TGTGCCATCAGTGAGTTTACAGATCTTCATTCACCCCTCCACTTT; CDR3 protein: CAISEFTDLHSPLHF
J gene: TRBJ1-4; D gene: -; clone size: -; V gene: TRBV7-9; CDR3 DNA: TGTGCCAGCAGTCCGACAGCCGCCGGTAATGAAAAACTGTTTTTT; CDR3 protein: CASSPTAAGNEKLFF
J gene: TRBJ2-7; D gene: TRBD1; clone size: -; V gene: TRBV12-3/TRBV12-4; CDR3 DNA: TGTGCCAGCAGCAGTTTCCTCCGGGGCGATCTTTGGGGACAGGGATACTCCTACGAGCAGTACTTC; CDR3 protein: CASSSFLRGDLWGQGYSYEQYF
J gene: TRBJ2-5; D gene: -; clone size: -; V gene: TRBV10-1; CDR3 DNA: TGCGCCAGCACTACGAGGGGAAGTGAGGAGACCCAGTACTTC; CDR3 protein: CASTTRGSEETQYF
J gene: TRBJ1-5; D gene: TRBD1; clone size: few; V gene: TRBV12-3/TRBV12-4; CDR3 DNA: TGTGCCAGCAGTTCAGGACAGGGTGCTCAGCCCCAGCATTTT; CDR3 protein: CASSSGQGAQPQHF
J gene: TRBJ2-3; D gene: -; clone size: -; V gene: TRBV6-5; CDR3 DNA: TGTGCCAGCAGTTACCTCGGCGGGCGATCTAGCACAGATACGCAGTATTTT; CDR3 protein: CASSYLGGRSSTDTQYF
J gene: TRBJ2-7; D gene: -; clone size: -; V gene: TRBV30; CDR3 DNA: TGTGCCTGGACAACAGGGTTCGAGCAGTACTTC; CDR3 protein: CAWTTGFEQYF
J gene: TRBJ1-2; D gene: -; clone size: -; V gene: TRBV6-1; CDR3 DNA: TGTGCCACCCGACCTTCGGTTCACTATGGCTACACCTTC; CDR3 protein: CATRPSVHYGYTF
J gene: TRBJ2-3; D gene: -; clone size: -; V gene: TRBV6-1; CDR3 DNA: TGTGCCAGCAGCGGCCGCACAGATACGCAGTATTTT; CDR3 protein: CASSGRTDTQYF
J gene: TRBJ1-4; D gene: -; clone size: -; V gene: TRBV4-3; CDR3 DNA: TGCGCCAGCAGCCAAGACAGGGCCCTTCCACCGTGGGAAAAACTGTTTTTT; CDR3 protein: CASSQDRALPPWEKLFF
J gene: TRBJ1-5; D gene: -; clone size: -; V gene: TRBV7-6; CDR3 DNA: TGTGCCAGCAGCTTCGAGATGGGAGCCCAGCCCCAGCATTTT; CDR3 protein: CASSFEMGAQPQHF
J gene: TRBJ2-1; D gene: -; clone size: few; V gene: TRBV6-1; CDR3 DNA: TGTGCCAGCAGCCCCGGGCCGCAGCGTCCTGAGCAGTTCTTC; CDR3 protein: CASSPGPQRPEQFF
J gene: TRBJ2-7; D gene: -; clone size: -; V gene: TRBV3-1; CDR3 DNA: TGTGCCAGCAGCCAGGAACGCGGAAGGTTTCGCTACGAGCAGTACTTC; CDR3 protein: CASSQERGRFRYEQYF
J gene: TRBJ2-7; D gene: -; clone size: -; V gene: TRBV5-4; CDR3 DNA: TGTGCCAGCAGCCCAGGGGGGGGGCACTCCTACGAGCAGTACTTC; CDR3 protein: CASSPGGGHSYEQYF